These T cell receptor beta chains were read from a single sample in a study of T cells expressing NK-cell markers. One entry per CDR3 protein, without DNA, is what TCRdb gives after re-calling the 5' RACE reads. The sample table sets out over 200,000 distinct CDR3 sequences. The sequencing sample was made of blood T cells: a sorted CD56 or NKG2C T cell subset, CD4+ or CD8+ T cells, or bulk PBMC T cells (not recorded which). These receptors all come from a man aged 18 to 29 in good health. Each CDR3 is given with its conserved first and last residue. The order of the fields is J gene, V gene, CDR3 protein.

J: TRBJ2-1
V: TRBV9
CDR3: CASSVEGRDYNEQFF

J: TRBJ1-5
V: TRBV19
CDR3: CASSTVNSNQPQHF

J: TRBJ2-7
V: TRBV5-1
CDR3: CASSREEPPYEQYF

J: TRBJ2-3
V: TRBV29-1
CDR3: CSANGRGDTDTQYF

J: TRBJ2-2
V: TRBV12-3/TRBV12-4
CDR3: CASTARGRSGELFF

J: TRBJ2-7
V: TRBV20-1
CDR3: CSARDARDYSYEQYF

J: TRBJ2-7
V: TRBV6-2/TRBV6-3
CDR3: CASSGGYHEQYF

J: TRBJ2-3
V: TRBV5-1
CDR3: CASSVIGQEIPDTQYF

J: TRBJ2-5
V: TRBV12-3/TRBV12-4
CDR3: CASGRTVQETQYF

J: TRBJ1-6
V: TRBV7-9
CDR3: CASSSAGGRSNNSPLHF

J: TRBJ2-7
V: TRBV23-1
CDR3: CASSQPGTSEYF

J: TRBJ2-5
V: TRBV20-1
CDR3: CSAQTVLQETQYF

J: TRBJ2-5
V: TRBV12-3/TRBV12-4
CDR3: CASSFIVWETQYF

J: TRBJ2-5
V: TRBV12-3/TRBV12-4
CDR3: CASSLGEPKETQYF

J: TRBJ2-7
V: TRBV27
CDR3: CASSLRGRGQAYEQYF

J: TRBJ2-1
V: TRBV12-3/TRBV12-4
CDR3: CASSLSLAGVSEQFF

J: TRBJ2-4
V: TRBV20-1
CDR3: CSAPGRGRAKNIQYF

J: TRBJ2-1
V: TRBV20-1
CDR3: CSAAPRGREQFF

J: TRBJ2-3
V: TRBV4-1
CDR3: CASRSMDTQYF